The 20 T cell receptor beta chains below were found in one sample sequenced in a study of blood T cell repertoires in COVID-19. Method: immunoSEQ multiplex PCR; TCRdb's copy keeps in-frame clones and lacks some. The sample yields 110,000 to 150,000 clones, about 90% seen once. The sequenced sample was peripheral blood. The receptors come from a woman in her forties or fifties with acute or convalescent COVID-19.

The J gene is TRBJ1-5, the V gene TRBV6-5; D is undetermined. CDR1 MNHEY and CDR2 SVGAGI come from the germline V gene. The V end was cut by 5 bases, the J end by 3 bases, with 8 bases between. The CDR3 runs to 13 residues. The CDR3 spells CASSNQVNQPQHF. Written as DNA, the CDR3 is TGTGCCAGCAGTAATCAGGTCAATCAGCCCCAGCATTTT.

V gene TRBV6-6 combines with J gene TRBJ2-2; possible D gene TRBD2, 5 bases. The CDR3 contains 17 residues. Germline V lookup: CDR1 MNHNY, CDR2 SVGAGI (reference sequence). Between the trimmed V and J ends, which lost 6 bases and 4 bases, there was a span of 21 bases. CDR3 residues: CASSRPGGSLFTGELFF. Written as DNA, the CDR3 is TGTGCCAGCAGCCGACCGGGTGGGAGTTTGTTCACCGGGGAGCTGTTTTTT.

V and J are TRBV29-1 and TRBJ2-4, with 7 bases matching TRBD1. CDR1 is SQVTM, CDR2 ANQGSEA, per germline. The V segment lost 6 bases and the J segment 2 bases; nucleotides outside the gene matches: 7. The CDR3 totals 14 residues. Here the CDR3 DNA reads TGCAGCGTGATACAGGGGTATCCCAAAAACATTCAGTACTTC. Its translation is CSVIQGYPKNIQYF.

The chain has TRBV14 and TRBJ2-1, with D tentatively TRBD1 (6 bases). The CDR3 runs to 13 residues. The germline CDR1 and CDR2 sequences are SGHDN and FVKESK. The ends were cut back, 0 bases at V and 13 bases at J, with 13 bases in the middle. DNA for the CDR3: TGTGCCAGCAGCCAAGAAAGCCACGGGACACAGTTCTTC. It codes for CASSQESHGTQFF.

The chain links TRBV6-2 or TRBV6-3 to TRBJ2-2, with 11 bases that match TRBD2. Germline-derived CDR1 and CDR2 are MNHEY and SVGEGT. The CDR3 totals 17 residues. The V gene end was trimmed by 3 bases and the J gene end by 4 bases; junction bases not matched to a gene: 7. This chain's CDR3 is CASSYDFSGRATGELFF. The CDR3 DNA follows: TGTGCCAGCAGTTATGATTTTAGCGGGAGGGCCACCGGGGAGCTGTTTTTT.

The gene calls are TRBV11-2 and TRBJ2-1, with D perhaps TRBD2 (5 bases). V was shortened by 5 bases and J by 7 bases, with 18 bases between the two germline ends. The CDR3 is 15 residues long. Germline assignment: CDR1 SGHAT and CDR2 FQNNGV. CDR3 residues: CASSPPTSLWNEQFF. The CDR3 DNA is TGTGCCAGCAGCCCCCCTACTAGTCTGTGGAATGAGCAGTTCTTC.

The chain employs TRBV5-1 and TRBJ1-4, with a tentative D call TRBD1 (6 bases). The CDR3 is 13 amino acids. V was cut by 5 bases and J by 5 bases, with 10 bases left in between. CDR1 is SGHRS and CDR2 is YFSETQ in the germline V gene. CDR3 in amino acids: CASSGQGNEKLFF. The CDR3 DNA is TGCGCCAGCAGTGGGCAGGGGAATGAAAAACTGTTTTTT.

The gene calls are TRBV7-6 and TRBJ2-1, with 10 bases aligning to TRBD2. Germline values: CDR1 SGHVS, CDR2 FNYEAQ. The ends lost 3 bases at V and 10 bases at J; junction bases unmatched: 3. The CDR3 runs to 13 residues. CDR3 nucleotides: TGTGCCAGCAGCTTCTCTAGCGGGGGAGAGCAGTTCTTC. It translates to CASSFSSGGEQFF.

In regard to this clone: Mismatch with germline at one junction end may stem from a read error. The chain carries TRBV7-3 and TRBJ1-6, with D unresolved. The CDR3 has 13 residues. From germline, CDR1 is SGHTA and CDR2 FQGTGA. The CDR3 sequence: CASSLTNDSPLHF. For the CDR3, the DNA is TGTGCCAGCAGTTTAACCAATGATTCACCCCTCCACTTT.

In this sample, this clone turned up once. The chain carries TRBV3-1 (or the pseudogene TRBV3-2) and TRBJ2-5; TRBD1 agrees at 9 bases. The CDR3 length is 13 residues. Looked up from germline, CDR1 is LGHDT and CDR2 is YNNKEL (reference sequence). V trimming: 6 bases; J trimming: 5 bases; junction bases outside the gene matches: 4. CDR3: CASRTTGGETQYF. The CDR3 region has the DNA TGTGCCAGCAGGACGACAGGGGGGGAGACCCAGTACTTC.

This rearrangement joins TRBV5-1 to TRBJ2-7; 8 bases match TRBD1. J lost 2 bases, V lost 4 bases, and 5 bases had no gene match. This CDR3 is 14 amino acids long. Germline V CDR1 and CDR2: SGHRS, YFSETQ. CDR3 nucleotide sequence: TGCGCCAGCAGCCCTGGGACAGGACCCTACGAGCAGTACTTC. Translation: CASSPGTGPYEQYF. The variable domain in full, with the rest retrieved from reference TRBV5-1 and TRBJ2-7, is KAGVTQTPRYLIKTRGQQVTLSCSPISGHRSVSWYQQTPGQGLQFLFEYFSETQRNKGNFPGRFSGRQFSNSRSEMNVSTLELGDSALYLCASSPGTGPYEQYFGPGTRLTVT.

The chain uses TRBV6-5 and TRBJ2-7; possible D gene TRBD2, 6 bases. Germline values: CDR1 MNHEY, CDR2 SVGAGI. V was trimmed by 0 bases and J by 2 bases, leaving 14 bases between them. The CDR3 is made up of 16 amino acids. The CDR3 nucleotides are TGTGCCAGCAGTTACTCGAGTAGCGGCCAAACCTACGAGCAGTACTTC. It yields the protein CASSYSSSGQTYEQYF.

This clone has a single count. CDR3 in amino acids: CASSYFSGTGGNIQYF. CDR3 sequence (DNA): TGTGCCAGCAGTTACTTTTCCGGGACAGGAGGAAACATTCAGTACTTC. The rearrangement joins TRBV6-5 to TRBJ2-4; 8 nucleotides align to TRBD1. This CDR3 is 16 amino acids long. Per germline, CDR1 MNHEY and CDR2 SVGAGI. Trimming took 1 base from V and 6 from J; bases not matched to a gene: 8.

The genes are TRBV10-3 and TRBJ1-5; D not resolved. V was shortened by 7 bases and J by 4 bases, with 11 bases between the two germline ends. CDR1 ENHRY and CDR2 SYGVKD come from the germline V gene. The CDR3 contains 13 residues. CDR3 bases: TGTGCCATCACCCCCGGTGAGAATCAGCCCCAGCATTTT. Its translation: CAITPGENQPQHF.

This chain joins TRBV30 and TRBJ1-2; maybe TRBD1 (5 bases). The CDR3 has 16 amino acids. The germline V gene encodes CDR1 GTSNPN and CDR2 SVGIG (reference sequence). V lost 2 bases and J 6 bases, leaving 22 bases between the germline ends. CDR3 bases: TGTGCCTGGAGTAGTATAGGGGCGGCTAGTATCCATGGCTACACCTTC. It yields the protein CAWSSIGAASIHGYTF.

The V gene is TRBV30, the J gene TRBJ1-1; D possibly corresponds to TRBD1 (5 bases). V was clipped by 3 bases and J by 8 bases, with 13 bases between them. The CDR3 length is 12 residues. Per the germline V gene, CDR1 is GTSNPN and CDR2 is SVGIG (reference sequence). The CDR3 DNA follows: TGTGCCTGGAGCCCAGGTGGGGCGGAAGCTTTCTTT. It yields the protein CAWSPGGAEAFF.

In nucleotides, the CDR3 is TGTGCCAGTAGCGGGGGTAGGGCCTACGAGCAGTACTTC. Translation gives CASSGGRAYEQYF. This rearrangement joins TRBV6-5 to TRBJ2-7, with TRBD2 identical over 9 bases. There are 13 residues in the CDR3. The trim removed 9 bases at V and 2 bases at J, leaving 5 bases unmatched. CDR1 and CDR2 from the germline V gene are MNHEY and SVGAGI.

The V gene is TRBV7-3, the J gene TRBJ2-2; 9 bases align to TRBD2. The CDR3 has 16 residues. Germline V gene data show CDR1 as SGHTA and CDR2 as FQGTGA. Unmatched junction bases numbered 5, after V lost 5 bases and J lost 1 base. CDR3 DNA: TGTGCCAGCAGCCCCGTAGCGGGAGTGAACACCGGGGAGCTGTTTTTT. It specifies CASSPVAGVNTGELFF.

The chain uses TRBV4-1 and TRBJ1-1, with a weak D call TRBD1 (5 bases). Trimming removed 4 bases at V and 0 bases at J, with 12 bases between. CDR1 and CDR2 from the germline V gene are MGHRA and YSYEKL. The CDR3 spans 15 residues. The CDR3 DNA follows: TGCGCCAGCAGCCTAATGACAGACGTGAACACTGAAGCTTTCTTT. Encoded protein: CASSLMTDVNTEAFF.

The chain uses TRBV5-1 and TRBJ1-1; tentative D call: TRBD1 (6 bases). The V end lost 2 bases, the J end lost 4 bases, and 9 bases lay between the germline ends. Germline lookup yields CDR1 SGHRS and CDR2 YFSETQ. This CDR3 contains 13 residues. The CDR3 DNA reads TGCGCCAGCAGCTTTACAGGGCTCACTGAAGCTTTCTTT. Its translation is CASSFTGLTEAFF. The full variable domain, its missing parts supplied by reference TRBV5-1 and TRBJ1-1, is KAGVTQTPRYLIKTRGQQVTLSCSPISGHRSVSWYQQTPGQGLQFLFEYFSETQRNKGNFPGRFSGRQFSNSRSEMNVSTLELGDSALYLCASSFTGLTEAFFGQGTRLTVV.